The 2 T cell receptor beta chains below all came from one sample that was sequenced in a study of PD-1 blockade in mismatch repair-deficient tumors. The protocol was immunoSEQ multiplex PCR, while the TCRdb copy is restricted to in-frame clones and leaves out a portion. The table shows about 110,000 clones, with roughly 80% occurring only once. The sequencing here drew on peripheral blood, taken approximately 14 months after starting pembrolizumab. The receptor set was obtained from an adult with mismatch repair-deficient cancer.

The CDR3: CASSYGNGAQETQYF. Written as DNA, the CDR3 is TGTGCCAGCAGTTACGGTAATGGGGCCCAAGAGACCCAGTACTTC. This chain joins TRBV6-5 and TRBJ2-5, with a possible D match to TRBD1 (5 bases). Germline V lookup: CDR1 MNHEY, CDR2 SVGAGI. The CDR3 totals 15 residues. Trimming removed 2 bases at V and 1 base at J, with 11 bases between.

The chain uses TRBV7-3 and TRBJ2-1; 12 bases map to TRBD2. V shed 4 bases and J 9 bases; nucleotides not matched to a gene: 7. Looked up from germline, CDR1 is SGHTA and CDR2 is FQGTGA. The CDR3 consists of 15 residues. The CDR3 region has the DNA TGTGCCAGCAGCTGGACTAGCGGGAAAAACGGTGAGCAGTTCTTC. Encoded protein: CASSWTSGKNGEQFF.